Sequencing of this TCR beta chain was carried out in a study of shared clonotypes between healthy human individuals. Per the authors' pipeline: Sequence data from immunoSEQ were junction-only and lacked quality scores; consequently, filtering differed. The table came from immunoSEQ multiplex PCR; TCRdb's copy has only in-frame clones and leaves some out. That table supplies the V and J calls and clone size; D and trimming were determined from the DNA. The sample yields approximately 2.3 million clones, 85% to 95% seen once. The CDR3 runs 13 residues. V shed 8 bases and J 7 bases; nucleotides not matched to a gene: 9. Per the germline V gene, CDR1 is SGHTA and CDR2 is FQGNSA.

The rearrangement joins TRBV7-2 to TRBJ2-7; 9 nucleotides agree with TRBD1. The sample was naive CD4+ T cells from PBMCs. The subset was: CD45RA+ positively selected. The clonotype originates from a man younger than 35 in good health. Some clones in this sample may be carry-over from other donors' samples. DNA of the CDR3: TGTGCCAGCGGGGATAGGACAGGGGTAGAGCAGTACTTC. Its translation is CASGDRTGVEQYF.